This paragraph reports one TCR beta chain. V trimming: 3 bases; J trimming: 0 bases; junction bases outside the gene matches: 4. CDR1 is SGHRS and CDR2 is YFSETQ in the germline V gene. CDR3 length: 15 amino acids. The data were taken from a study of blood T cell repertoires in COVID-19. Using immunoSEQ multiplex PCR, the repertoire was profiled, and TCRdb retains in-frame clones only, with some absent. This table holds around 260,000 clones, around 89% found once. The rearrangement joins TRBV5-1 to TRBJ2-3, with 7 bases that match TRBD2. The sample was peripheral blood. The TCR originated in a man aged 25-45 years with acute or convalescent COVID-19. CDR3 nucleotides: TGCGCCAGCAGCTGGGGGGACTATAGCACAGATACGCAGTATTTT. Its protein product is CASSWGDYSTDTQYF.